This TCR beta chain was retrieved from a study of T cell repertoires in aging, cancer and after chemotherapy. Study-level information: Six age groups, ranging from 30 or younger to 70 or older, included the donors. Around 10 million TCR reads were in the whole dataset.

General study findings and limits: Loss of evenness, beyond lost richness, contributed to age-related TCR diversity decline in cancer patients. Age-matched healthy donors had significantly more diverse, less clonal blood TCR repertoires than untreated cancer patients.

TCR beta rearrangements were amplified from peripheral blood genomic DNA. The CDR3 has 15 residues. Trimming shortened V by 0 bases and J by 1 base, and 7 bases separated the two germline ends. Per the germline V gene, CDR1 is LGHNA and CDR2 is YSLEER. Points on this clonotype: Antigen specificity is unknown.

TRB rearrangements spanning V, D and J were amplified using mixed TRB-A/B primers. TCRdb reprocessed the multiplex PCR reads with MiXCR, giving one entry per CDR3 protein. Of 1,300 to 1,500 distinct CDR3 sequences in the sample, around 36% were seen once. Specimen: blood. This TCR came from a human donor with a solid tumor. The chain is built from TRBV4-3 and TRBJ1-3; D gene ambiguous. CDR3 nucleotide sequence: TGCGCCAGCAGCCAAGATCCAGGATCTGGAAACACCATATATTTT. Encoded protein: CASSQDPGSGNTIYF.